A single sample gave rise to the 28 T cell receptor beta chains below, sequenced in a study of control samples from healthy donors and cancer patients. Method: immunoSEQ multiplex PCR; TCRdb's copy keeps in-frame clones and lacks some. The sample lists about 80,000 clones; roughly 88% were seen once. The material sequenced was PBMCs. The receptors stem from a man between 60 and 70 years old with head and neck cancer.

The V gene is TRBV28, the J gene TRBJ1-1; D uncertain. The germline V gene encodes CDR1 MDHEN and CDR2 SYDVKM. V lost 3 bases and J lost 9, with 14 bases in between. The CDR3 runs to 13 residues. CDR3 amino acids: CASSFSAVNQAFF. CDR3 nucleotide sequence: TGTGCCAGCAGTTTCAGTGCGGTAAACCAAGCTTTCTTT.

Regarding this clone: The same CDR3 arises from other DNA sequences in this sample as well. V usage is TRBV6-1 and J usage is TRBJ1-4, with D possibly TRBD1 on 5 matching bases. The germline CDR1 and CDR2 sequences are MNHNS and SASEGT. Trimming took 0 bases from V and 7 from J, leaving 12 bases between them. The CDR3 covers 15 residues. The chain's CDR3 is CASSEARGGVEKLFF. The CDR3 nucleotides are TGTGCCAGCAGTGAAGCGAGGGGTGGTGTTGAAAAACTGTTTTTT.

In this sample, this clone turned up once. CDR3 nucleotides: TGTGCCAGCGCTCTGGAGGGAGGGTTTTATGGCTACACCTTC. It encodes CASALEGGFYGYTF. The chain couples TRBV7-8 to TRBJ1-2; no definite D call. Looked up from germline, CDR1 is SGHVS and CDR2 is FQNEAQ. V dropped 8 bases and J dropped 5 bases, with 18 bases sitting between them. The CDR3 extends over 14 amino acids.

This chain uses TRBV6-2 or TRBV6-3 with TRBJ1-6; no firm D call. Germline V gives CDR1 MNHEY, CDR2 SVGEGT. The ends were cut back, 2 bases at V and 8 bases at J, with 4 bases in the middle. CDR3 length: 12 amino acids. The CDR3 sequence: CASSYLYSPLHF. For the CDR3, the DNA is TGTGCCAGCAGTTACCTTTATTCACCCCTCCACTTT.

The chain joins TRBV18 to TRBJ2-1; D unresolved. This CDR3 region has 13 residues. V was clipped by 2 bases and J by 4 bases, with 6 bases between them. Germline V gene sequence: CDR1 KGHSH, CDR2 LQKENI. The CDR3 sequence: CASSPVLYNEQFF. The CDR3 coding sequence is TGTGCCAGCTCACCAGTCTTATACAATGAGCAGTTCTTC.

This clone was seen only a few times. The rearrangement uses TRBV2 and TRBJ2-7; D unresolved. V was shortened by 6 bases and J by 3 bases, with 12 bases between the two germline ends. Germline V gene sequence: CDR1 SNHLY, CDR2 FYNNEI. This CDR3 has 13 amino acids. The CDR3 reads CASRALRGYEQYF. The CDR3 nucleotides are TGTGCCAGCAGAGCCCTTAGAGGCTACGAGCAGTACTTC.

CDR3 in DNA: TGTGCCAGCAGTTGGAGTAGCAATCAGCCCCAGCATTTT. It specifies CASSWSSNQPQHF. This chain connects TRBV6-5 to TRBJ1-5; D gene uncertain. Germline V gene lookup returns CDR1 MNHEY and CDR2 SVGAGI. CDR3 length equals 13 residues. V was shortened by 4 bases and J by 0 bases, with 4 bases between the two germline ends.

The gene calls are TRBV7-2 and TRBJ1-2; D gene ambiguous. The CDR3 sequence is 16 residues long. The V end was cut by 1 base, the J end by 0 bases, with 12 bases between. Germline-derived CDR1 and CDR2 are SGHTA and FQGNSA. As DNA, the CDR3 is TGTGCCAGCAGCTTAGGGGCAGCCCCTTCTAACTATGGCTACACCTTC. The encoded protein is CASSLGAAPSNYGYTF.

This clone appeared once. This chain joins TRBV5-1 and TRBJ2-5; D perhaps matches TRBD1 (6 bases). This CDR3 has 14 amino acids. The germline V gene has CDR1 SGHRS and CDR2 YFSETQ. The ends were cut back, 2 bases at V and 3 bases at J, with 11 bases in the middle. DNA of the CDR3: TGCGCCAGCAGCTTCCCAGGGGAAAAAGAGACCCAGTACTTC. It is translated as CASSFPGEKETQYF.

V is TRBV6-6 and J is TRBJ1-1; 8 positions agree with TRBD1. The CDR3 runs to 14 residues. Germline CDR1 MNHNY, CDR2 SVGAGI (reference sequence). J lost 2 bases, V lost 6 bases, and 5 bases had no gene match. DNA for the CDR3: TGTGCCAGCAGCTATGCAGGGGGCAACACTGAAGCTTTCTTT. It specifies CASSYAGGNTEAFF.

This rearrangement joins TRBV11-2 to TRBJ2-7, with 8 bases that match TRBD1. V lost 4 bases to trimming and J lost 0 bases; unmatched junction nucleotides: 5. The CDR3 is 15 residues long. Germline V gene lookup returns CDR1 SGHAT and CDR2 FQNNGV. The CDR3 sequence: CASSSGTGRSYEQYF. DNA for the CDR3: TGTGCCAGCAGCTCGGGGACAGGACGCTCCTACGAGCAGTACTTC. The complete variable domain, with remaining parts taken from reference TRBV11-2 and TRBJ2-7, reads EAGVAQSPRYKIIEKRQSVAFWCNPISGHATLYWYQQILGQGPKLLIQFQNNGVVDDSQLPKDRFSAERLKGVDSTLKIQPAKLEDSAVYLCASSSGTGRSYEQYFGPGTRLTVT.

The chain couples TRBV18 to TRBJ1-1, with unresolved D. Trimming took off 2 bases at V and 2 bases at J, with 0 bases between the two ends. CDR3 size: 11 residues. Germline V gene sequence: CDR1 KGHSH, CDR2 LQKENI. CDR3 bases: TGTGCCAGCTCACCAAACACTGAAGCTTTCTTT. Amino acids: CASSPNTEAFF.

This chain joins TRBV19 and TRBJ2-1, with D maybe TRBD2 (6 bases). The CDR3 totals 14 residues. Trimming took off 6 bases at V and 5 bases at J, with 14 bases between the two ends. Germline CDR1 and CDR2: LNHDA and SQIVND (reference sequence). In DNA, the CDR3 is TGTGCCAGTAGGGTGGGACTCCGAAACAATGAGCAGTTCTTC. Translated, it gives CASRVGLRNNEQFF.

The V gene is TRBV12-3 or TRBV12-4, the J gene TRBJ2-7; 8 bases align to TRBD1. The CDR3 consists of 13 residues. V shed 6 bases, J shed 3 bases, and the junction held 4 bases outside the gene matches. Here the CDR3 reads CASRGQGSYEQYF. CDR3 nucleotide sequence: TGTGCCAGCAGAGGACAGGGTAGCTACGAGCAGTACTTC.

V and J are TRBV14 and TRBJ2-7; D remains ambiguous. Germline V gene lookup returns CDR1 SGHDN and CDR2 FVKESK. The CDR3 is 16 residues long. V gave up 2 bases and J gave up 0 bases, with 14 bases separating them. The CDR3 loop is CASSQYRGRSSYEQYF. As DNA, the CDR3 is TGTGCCAGCAGCCAATATAGAGGCAGGAGCTCCTACGAGCAGTACTTC.

This clone is judged large. V gene TRBV7-9 combines with J gene TRBJ2-6; 7 nucleotides line up with TRBD2. Trimming cost V 0 bases and J 2 bases; bases outside gene matches: 4. The CDR3 has 17 amino acids. The germline gives CDR1 SEHNR, CDR2 FQNEAQ (reference sequence). CDR3 in amino acids: CASSLAGGPAGANVLTF. The CDR3 nucleotides read TGTGCCAGCAGCTTAGCGGGAGGGCCCGCTGGGGCCAACGTCCTGACTTTC.

The V and J genes are TRBV9 and TRBJ2-1, with D unresolved. Germline loops: CDR1 SGDLS, CDR2 YYNGEE. This CDR3 is built from 14 residues. The ends were cut back, 5 bases at V and 6 bases at J, with 15 bases in the middle. CDR3 in amino acids: CASRVSANSNEQFF. The CDR3 DNA reads TGTGCCAGCAGGGTTTCAGCAAATTCCAATGAGCAGTTCTTC.

V gene TRBV10-3 combines with J gene TRBJ1-2; D call uncertain. Trimming cost V 1 base and J 2 bases, with 8 bases left between them. The CDR3 runs to 14 residues. Germline V gives CDR1 ENHRY, CDR2 SYGVKD. As DNA, the CDR3 is TGTGCCATCAGTGAGTACGCAGTAAACTATGGCTACACCTTC. Protein product: CAISEYAVNYGYTF.

The chain recombines TRBV11-2 with TRBJ1-6; D unresolved. V lost 8 bases and J 4 bases, leaving 9 bases between the germline ends. The V gene's germline CDR1 is SGHAT and CDR2 FQNNGV. The CDR3 is made up of 13 amino acids. The CDR3 DNA sequence: TGTGCCAGCGGGTCGGGGTATAATTCACCCCTCCACTTT. Translation gives CASGSGYNSPLHF.

The chain recombines TRBV5-1 with TRBJ1-1; TRBD1 is a possible D gene (5 bases). Germline values: CDR1 SGHRS, CDR2 YFSETQ. The CDR3 runs 13 residues. With 0 bases removed from V and 6 bases from J, the gap between germline ends came to 9 bases. The CDR3 loop is CASSLDGGAEAFF. CDR3 nucleotide sequence: TGCGCCAGCAGCTTGGACGGGGGGGCTGAAGCTTTCTTT.

This chain connects TRBV5-6 to TRBJ1-1; unclear D gene. Per germline, CDR1 SGHDT and CDR2 YYEEEE. V was trimmed by 2 bases and J by 7 bases, leaving 6 bases between them. This CDR3 region has 11 residues. The CDR3: CASSFENEAFF. The CDR3 DNA is TGTGCCAGCAGCTTCGAGAATGAAGCTTTCTTT.

This chain links TRBV6-5 with TRBJ2-5, with D uncertain. Germline V gene lookup returns CDR1 MNHEY and CDR2 SVGAGI. V lost 9 bases and J 5 bases, leaving 13 bases between the germline ends. The CDR3 runs to 12 residues. DNA for the CDR3: TGTGCCAGTGGCTCGCGCGCTGAGACCCAGTACTTC. The encoded protein is CASGSRAETQYF.

This chain links TRBV29-1 with TRBJ2-7; 8 bases align to TRBD2. Losses at the gene ends were 3 bases for V and 0 bases for J; bases not matched to a gene: 7. This CDR3 comprises 15 residues. The V gene's germline CDR1 is SQVTM and CDR2 ANQGSEA. CDR3 amino acids: CSVEGREGLSYEQYF. The CDR3 coding sequence is TGCAGCGTTGAGGGCCGGGAGGGGCTCTCCTACGAGCAGTACTTC.

The rearrangement links TRBV27 to TRBJ1-2; tentative D call: TRBD1 (5 bases). V was shortened by 6 bases and J by 7 bases, with 18 bases between the two germline ends. Germline CDR1 reads MNHEY; CDR2 reads SMNVEV (reference sequence). This CDR3 has 14 residues. CDR3 sequence: CASSGQPINPGYTF. Here the CDR3 DNA reads TGTGCCAGCAGCGGACAACCCATAAACCCTGGCTACACCTTC.

The CDR3 DNA sequence: TGTGCCAGCAGCTTAATAATCGGCTTGGGGAACACTGAAGCTTTCTTT. This gives the protein CASSLIIGLGNTEAFF. This chain joins TRBV7-2 and TRBJ1-1; unclear D gene. Germline V CDR1 and CDR2: SGHTA, FQGNSA. Trimming pared 2 bases from V and 1 base from J, leaving 14 bases between. The CDR3 length is 16 residues.

CDR3 nucleotides: TGTGCCAGCAGCCAAGGCTTCTTCCAAGAGACCCAGTACTTC. Amino acids: CASSQGFFQETQYF. This chain uses TRBV3-1 (or the pseudogene TRBV3-2) with TRBJ2-5; D gene unclear. The ends were cut back, 1 base at V and 1 base at J, with 7 bases in the middle. The CDR3 totals 14 residues. Germline V lookup: CDR1 LGHDT, CDR2 YNNKEL (reference sequence).

The rearrangement joins TRBV27 to TRBJ2-3; D might be TRBD2 (5 bases). The ends were cut back, 1 base at V and 3 bases at J, with 8 bases in the middle. The CDR3 loop spans 14 amino acids. Per germline, CDR1 MNHEY and CDR2 SMNVEV (reference sequence). The DNA of the CDR3 is TGTGCCAGCAGTTTATTTACGGGGACAGATACGCAGTATTTT. Residues: CASSLFTGTDTQYF.

This rearrangement joins TRBV28 to TRBJ2-3, with unresolved D. V lost 2 bases, J lost 4 bases, and 13 bases lay in between. This CDR3 contains 15 residues. CDR1 is MDHEN, CDR2 SYDVKM, per germline. The chain's CDR3 is CASSLPPRRSDTQYF. In DNA form, the CDR3 reads TGTGCCAGCAGTTTACCCCCGCGACGGTCAGATACGCAGTATTTT. Looking up the rest from reference TRBV28 and TRBJ2-3 gives the full variable domain: DVKVTQSSRYLVKRTGEKVFLECVQDMDHENMFWYRQDPGLGLRLIYFSYDVKMKEKGDIPEGYSVSREKKERFSLILESASTNQTSMYLCASSLPPRRSDTQYFGPGTRLTVL.